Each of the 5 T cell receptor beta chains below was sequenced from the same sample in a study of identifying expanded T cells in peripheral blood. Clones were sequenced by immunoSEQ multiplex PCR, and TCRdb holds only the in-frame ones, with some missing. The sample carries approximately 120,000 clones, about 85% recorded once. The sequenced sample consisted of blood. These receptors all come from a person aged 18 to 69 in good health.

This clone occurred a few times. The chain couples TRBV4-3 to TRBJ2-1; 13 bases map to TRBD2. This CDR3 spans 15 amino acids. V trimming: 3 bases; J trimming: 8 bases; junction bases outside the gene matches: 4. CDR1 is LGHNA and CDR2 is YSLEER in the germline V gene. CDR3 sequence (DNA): TGCGCCAGCAGCCAGGGACTAGCGGGGTGGGATGAGCAGTTCTTC. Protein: CASSQGLAGWDEQFF.

CDR3 bases: TGTGCCTGGAGTGTTTTAGCGGGGGGGGAGCAGTTCTTC. Protein product: CAWSVLAGGEQFF. This chain links TRBV30 with TRBJ2-1; 11 bases are shared with TRBD2. The CDR3 totals 13 residues. V was clipped by 0 bases and J by 10 bases; unmatched bases: 2. CDR1 is GTSNPN, CDR2 SVGIG, per germline (reference sequence).

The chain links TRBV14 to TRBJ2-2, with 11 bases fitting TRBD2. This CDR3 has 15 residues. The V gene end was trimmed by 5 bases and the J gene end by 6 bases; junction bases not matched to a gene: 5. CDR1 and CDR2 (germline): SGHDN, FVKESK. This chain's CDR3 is CASSFSGGAAGELFF. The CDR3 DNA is TGTGCCAGCAGCTTTAGCGGGGGGGCCGCCGGGGAGCTGTTTTTT.

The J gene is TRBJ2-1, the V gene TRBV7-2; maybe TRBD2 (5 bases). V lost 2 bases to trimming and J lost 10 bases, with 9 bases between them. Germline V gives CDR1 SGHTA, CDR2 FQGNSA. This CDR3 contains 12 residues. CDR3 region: CASSLLREEQFF. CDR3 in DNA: TGTGCCAGCAGCTTACTGAGGGAGGAGCAGTTCTTC.

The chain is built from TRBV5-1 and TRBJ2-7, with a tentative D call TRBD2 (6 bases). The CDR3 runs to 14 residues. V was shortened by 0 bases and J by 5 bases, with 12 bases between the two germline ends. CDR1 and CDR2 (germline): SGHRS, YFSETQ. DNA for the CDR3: TGCGCCAGCAGCTTGGAAGTGGGAGGAGACGAGCAGTACTTC. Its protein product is CASSLEVGGDEQYF.